This TCR beta chain was sequenced during a study of T cells in Graves' hyperthyroidism and ophthalmopathy. Across the study: Blood from the periphery was taken at initial diagnosis, before any treatment.

The CDR3 runs 15 residues. V dropped 11 bases and J dropped 0 bases, with 18 bases sitting between them. CDR1 is SGHNT and CDR2 is YENEEA in the germline V gene. Inclusion characteristics of ophthalmopathy patients comprised a Clinical Activity Score of at least 3, a NOSPECS grade of at least 4, and duration under 3 months. This clonotype was seen only once. What it binds is not known. Researchers amplified the TCR beta CDR3 regions from RNA transcripts. When the TCR CDR3 underwent first-round RT-PCR, the HTBI primer set was used. TCRdb re-derived calls from the multiplex PCR reads in MiXCR, one entry per CDR3 protein. The data hold approximately 570,000 distinct CDR3 sequences, with 15% to 20% observed a single time. Regarding the study as a whole: Progression to ophthalmopathy was predicted a median of approximately seven months early.

The source is a man aged 40-55 years with Graves' ophthalmopathy. The sequencing input was blood. The chain employs TRBV11-3 and TRBJ2-3; weak D call: TRBD2 (6 bases). The CDR3 is CAGPGLAYSTDTQYF. CDR3 DNA sequence: TGTGCCGGCCCGGGGCTAGCGTATAGCACAGATACGCAGTATTTT.